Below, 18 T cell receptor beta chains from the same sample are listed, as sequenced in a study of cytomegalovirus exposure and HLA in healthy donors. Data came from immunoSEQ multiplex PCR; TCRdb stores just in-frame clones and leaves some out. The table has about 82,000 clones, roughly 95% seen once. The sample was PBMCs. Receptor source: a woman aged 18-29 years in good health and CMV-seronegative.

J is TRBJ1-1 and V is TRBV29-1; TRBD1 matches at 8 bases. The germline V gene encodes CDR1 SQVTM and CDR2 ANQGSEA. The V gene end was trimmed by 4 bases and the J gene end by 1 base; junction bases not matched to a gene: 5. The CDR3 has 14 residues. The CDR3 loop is CSVVGTGRNTEAFF. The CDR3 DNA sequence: TGCAGCGTTGTGGGGACAGGAAGGAACACTGAAGCTTTCTTT.

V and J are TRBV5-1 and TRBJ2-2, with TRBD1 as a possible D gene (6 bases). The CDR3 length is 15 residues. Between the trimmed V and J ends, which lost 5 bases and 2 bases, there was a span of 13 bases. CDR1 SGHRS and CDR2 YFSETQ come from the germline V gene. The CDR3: CASRSGTPNTGELFF. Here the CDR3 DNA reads TGCGCCAGCAGATCTGGGACACCAAACACCGGGGAGCTGTTTTTT.

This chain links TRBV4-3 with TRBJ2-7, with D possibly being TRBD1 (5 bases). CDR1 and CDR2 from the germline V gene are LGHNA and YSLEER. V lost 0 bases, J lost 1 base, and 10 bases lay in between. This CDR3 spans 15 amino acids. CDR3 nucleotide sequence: TGCGCCAGCAGCCAAGACAGCAGGGCGTCCTACGAGCAGTACTTC. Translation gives CASSQDSRASYEQYF.

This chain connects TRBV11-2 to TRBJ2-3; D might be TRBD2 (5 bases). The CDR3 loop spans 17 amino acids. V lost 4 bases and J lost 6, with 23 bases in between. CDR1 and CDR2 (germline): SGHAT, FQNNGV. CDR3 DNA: TGTGCCAGCAGCTCCGAGACTACGAGTCGGCATGGGGATACGCAGTATTTT. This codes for CASSSETTSRHGDTQYF.

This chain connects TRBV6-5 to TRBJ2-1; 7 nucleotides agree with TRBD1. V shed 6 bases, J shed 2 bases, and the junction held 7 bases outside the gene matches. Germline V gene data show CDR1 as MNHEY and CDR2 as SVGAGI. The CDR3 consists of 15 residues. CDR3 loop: CASSPTGVAYNEQFF. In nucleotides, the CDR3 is TGTGCCAGCAGCCCTACAGGGGTAGCCTACAATGAGCAGTTCTTC.

CDR3 region: CASSLAAGKETQYF. DNA of the CDR3: TGTGCCAGCAGCTTAGCAGCAGGAAAAGAGACCCAGTACTTC. The gene calls are TRBV7-9 and TRBJ2-5; D call uncertain. Germline-derived CDR1 and CDR2 are SEHNR and FQNEAQ (reference sequence). The V and J ends lost 0 bases and 3 bases respectively, with 8 bases between them. This CDR3 region has 14 residues.

Here the CDR3 reads CASSQSPGVGGYTF. CDR3 nucleotide sequence: TGCGCCAGCAGCCAATCTCCGGGTGTGGGTGGCTACACCTTC. The chain combines TRBV4-3 with TRBJ1-2; D unresolved. The V end was cut by 2 bases, the J end by 7 bases, with 14 bases between. Germline V gives CDR1 LGHNA, CDR2 YSLEER. This CDR3 is 14 amino acids long.

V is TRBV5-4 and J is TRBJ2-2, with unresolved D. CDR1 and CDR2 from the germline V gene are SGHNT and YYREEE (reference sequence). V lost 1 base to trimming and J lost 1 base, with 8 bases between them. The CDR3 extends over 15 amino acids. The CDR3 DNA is TGTGCCAGCAGCTTGCGGTCCCAGAACACCGGGGAGCTGTTTTTT. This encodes CASSLRSQNTGELFF.

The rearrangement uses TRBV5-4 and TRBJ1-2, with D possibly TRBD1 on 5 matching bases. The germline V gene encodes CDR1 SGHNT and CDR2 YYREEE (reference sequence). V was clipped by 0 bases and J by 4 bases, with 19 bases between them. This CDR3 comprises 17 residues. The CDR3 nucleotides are TGTGCCAGCAGCTTGGGGGGGTCAGCGGGGATGGGCTATGGCTACACCTTC. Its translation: CASSLGGSAGMGYGYTF. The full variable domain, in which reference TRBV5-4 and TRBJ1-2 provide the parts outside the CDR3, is ETGVTQSPTHLIKTRGQQVTLRCSSQSGHNTVSWYQQALGQGPQFIFQYYREEENGRGNFPPRFSGLQFPNYSSELNVNALELDDSALYLCASSLGGSAGMGYGYTFGSGTRLTVV.

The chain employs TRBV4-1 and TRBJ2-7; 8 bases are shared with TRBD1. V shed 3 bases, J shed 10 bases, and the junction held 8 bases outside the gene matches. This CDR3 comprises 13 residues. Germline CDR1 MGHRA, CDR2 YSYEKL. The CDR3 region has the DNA TGCGCCAGCAGCCAGGCCGACAGGGGTGAACAGTACTTC. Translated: CASSQADRGEQYF.

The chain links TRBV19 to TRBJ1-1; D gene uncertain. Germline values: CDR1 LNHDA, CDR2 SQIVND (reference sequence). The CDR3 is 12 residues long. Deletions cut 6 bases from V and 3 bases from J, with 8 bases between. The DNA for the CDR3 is TGTGCCAGTAGCAACCGGTACACTGAAGCTTTCTTT. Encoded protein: CASSNRYTEAFF. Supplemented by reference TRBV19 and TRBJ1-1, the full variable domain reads DGGITQSPKYLFRKEGQNVTLSCEQNLNHDAMYWYRQDPGQGLRLIYYSQIVNDFQKGDIAEGYSVSREKKESFPLTVTSAQKNPTAFYLCASSNRYTEAFFGQGTRLTVV.

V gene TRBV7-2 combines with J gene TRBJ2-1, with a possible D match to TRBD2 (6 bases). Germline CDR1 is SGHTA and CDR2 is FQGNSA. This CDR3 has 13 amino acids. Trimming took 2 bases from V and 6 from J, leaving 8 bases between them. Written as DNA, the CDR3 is TGTGCCAGCAGCTTAACGGGGGTCAATGAGCAGTTCTTC. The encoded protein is CASSLTGVNEQFF.

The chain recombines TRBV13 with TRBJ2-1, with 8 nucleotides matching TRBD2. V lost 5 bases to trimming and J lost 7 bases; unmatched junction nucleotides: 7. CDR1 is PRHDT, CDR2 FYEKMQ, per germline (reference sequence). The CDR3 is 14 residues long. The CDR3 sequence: CASSTPGLENEQFF. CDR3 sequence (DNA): TGTGCCAGCAGCACCCCGGGACTAGAGAATGAGCAGTTCTTC.

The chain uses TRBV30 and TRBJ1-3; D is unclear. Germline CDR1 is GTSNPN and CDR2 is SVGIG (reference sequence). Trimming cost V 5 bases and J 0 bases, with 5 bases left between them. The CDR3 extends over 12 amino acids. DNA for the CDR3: TGTGCCTGGGGAGACTCTGGAAACACCATATATTTT. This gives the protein CAWGDSGNTIYF.

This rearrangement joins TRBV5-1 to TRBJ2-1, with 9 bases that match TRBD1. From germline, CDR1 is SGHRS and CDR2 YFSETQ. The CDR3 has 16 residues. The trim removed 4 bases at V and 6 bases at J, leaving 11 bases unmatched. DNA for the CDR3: TGCGCCAGCAGCCTCCTACCGGGACAGGGCACCAATGAGCAGTTCTTC. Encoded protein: CASSLLPGQGTNEQFF.

This CDR3 is CATQYGTGVPGELFF. CDR3 nucleotide sequence: TGTGCCACCCAGTACGGGACAGGGGTCCCCGGGGAGCTGTTTTTT. The gene calls are TRBV15 and TRBJ2-2; 10 bases line up with TRBD1. CDR1 and CDR2 (germline): LNHNV, YYDKDF (reference sequence). V lost 8 bases, J lost 6 bases, and 9 bases stayed unmatched. This CDR3 contains 15 residues.

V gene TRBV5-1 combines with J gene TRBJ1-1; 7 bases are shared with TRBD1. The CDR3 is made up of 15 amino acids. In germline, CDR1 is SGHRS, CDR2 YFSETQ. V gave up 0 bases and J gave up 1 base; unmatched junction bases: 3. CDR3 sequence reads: CASSLDRGGNTEAFF. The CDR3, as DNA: TGCGCCAGCAGCTTGGACAGGGGAGGGAACACTGAAGCTTTCTTT.

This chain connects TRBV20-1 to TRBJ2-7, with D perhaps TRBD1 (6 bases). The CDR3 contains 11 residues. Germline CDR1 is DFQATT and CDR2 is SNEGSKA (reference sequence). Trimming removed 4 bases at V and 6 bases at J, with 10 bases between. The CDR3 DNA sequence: TGCAGTGCTAATCAGGGGTTCGAGCAGTACTTC. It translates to CSANQGFEQYF.